This TCR beta chain was profiled in a study of post-analysis software for immune sequencing data. Every TCR beta cDNA library bore unique molecular identifiers. TCRdb re-analysed the PCR reads in MiXCR, keeping a single row per CDR3 protein. The profile shows 700,000 to 900,000 distinct CDR3 sequences, around 46% of them singletons. The material sequenced was blood. This TCR derives from a girl aged 10 to 17 with multiple sclerosis.

Here the CDR3 reads CASSFLGGVPQETQYF. Here the CDR3 DNA reads TGTGCCAGCAGCTTCTTGGGGGGCGTTCCCCAAGAGACCCAGTACTTC. This sequence joins TRBV7-6 and TRBJ2-4; the D gene could be TRBD1 or TRBD2 (6 bases each). The DNA end is a closer match to TRBJ2-5, so the J assignment may be wrong. Germline V gene lookup returns CDR1 SGHVS and CDR2 FNYEAQ. The CDR3 length is 16 residues.